These 19 T cell receptor beta chains share one sample of origin, sequenced in a study of blood T cell repertoires in COVID-19. The data were produced by immunoSEQ multiplex PCR, yet TCRdb's version contains in-frame clones alone and is incomplete. The sample shows some 90,000 clones, approximately 85% of them seen only once. The sample comprised peripheral blood. The receptor source for this set is a human donor in a cohort sampled during active COVID-19.

This clone occurred many times. The V gene is TRBV6-5, the J gene TRBJ2-7; D is ambiguous. CDR1 and CDR2 from the germline V gene are MNHEY and SVGAGI. This CDR3 has 14 amino acids. V lost 6 bases, J lost 2 bases, and 14 bases lay in between. The CDR3 here is CASSSGGETYEQYF. In nucleotides, the CDR3 is TGTGCCAGCAGCTCCGGTGGTGAAACCTACGAGCAGTACTTC.

The V call is TRBV6-5, the J call TRBJ1-5; D call uncertain. The CDR3 is 15 residues long. Trimming took 6 bases from V and 0 from J, leaving 12 bases between them. Germline CDR1 MNHEY, CDR2 SVGAGI. DNA of the CDR3: TGTGCCAGCAGGGCGGGTGCCTATAGCAATCAGCCCCAGCATTTT. Amino acid sequence: CASRAGAYSNQPQHF.

This chain connects TRBV19 to TRBJ2-5, with D maybe TRBD2 (6 bases). Deletions cut 3 bases from V and 2 bases from J, with 13 bases between. The CDR3 length is 15 residues. Germline V gene data show CDR1 as LNHDA and CDR2 as SQIVND (reference sequence). CDR3 in DNA: TGTGCCAGTAGTATGATGCGGGGAGTGCAAGAGACCCAGTACTTC. Amino acid sequence: CASSMMRGVQETQYF.

The chain joins TRBV4-3 to TRBJ2-1; 8 bases fit TRBD2. Germline V gene data show CDR1 as LGHNA and CDR2 as YSLEER. The CDR3 sequence is 20 residues long. With 0 bases clipped from V and 5 bases from J, the junction kept 18 bases outside the gene matches. CDR3: CASSQEGALRGAPNNNEQFF. The DNA for the CDR3 is TGCGCCAGCAGCCAAGAGGGGGCCTTGCGGGGGGCCCCCAACAACAATGAGCAGTTCTTC.

This chain links TRBV7-2 with TRBJ2-1; 10 positions agree with TRBD1. J gave up 7 bases and V 6 bases, and 3 bases lay outside the gene matches. The germline V gene has CDR1 SGHTA and CDR2 FQGNSA. The CDR3 is made up of 13 amino acids. CDR3 residues: CASRTGGLNEQFF. The CDR3 DNA is TGTGCCAGCAGGACAGGGGGCCTAAATGAGCAGTTCTTC.

The V gene is TRBV4-2, the J gene TRBJ2-1; 7 nucleotides line up with TRBD1. J lost 10 bases, V lost 0 bases, and 9 bases had no gene match. CDR3 length equals 15 residues. Germline CDR1 is LGHNA and CDR2 is YNFKEQ. The CDR3, as DNA: TGTGCCAGCAGCCAAGATCGACTGGGACAGTCAGAGCAGTTCTTC. Translating it yields CASSQDRLGQSEQFF.

The chain uses TRBV6-2 or TRBV6-3 and TRBJ1-1; 9 nucleotides line up with TRBD1. The CDR3 contains 19 residues. Germline CDR1 MNHEY, CDR2 SVGEGT. The J segment lost 2 bases and the V segment lost 0 bases, leaving 13 bases of the junction unmatched. The CDR3 sequence: CASSYSPYGQGRRNTEAFF. The CDR3 DNA follows: TGTGCCAGCAGTTACTCCCCATATGGACAGGGGAGAAGAAACACTGAAGCTTTCTTT.

J is TRBJ2-7 and V is TRBV5-1, with a tentative D call TRBD2 (5 bases). In germline, CDR1 is SGHRS, CDR2 YFSETQ. The CDR3 is made up of 13 amino acids. V dropped 1 base and J dropped 0 bases, with 5 bases sitting between them. CDR3 in DNA: TGCGCCAGCAGCTTGCGGGACTCCTACGAGCAGTACTTC. Protein sequence: CASSLRDSYEQYF.

The gene calls are TRBV5-1 and TRBJ1-6; weak D call: TRBD1 (6 bases). The CDR3 has 13 residues. Per the germline V gene, CDR1 is SGHRS and CDR2 is YFSETQ. Trimming cost V 4 bases and J 19 bases, with 21 bases left between them. CDR3 nucleotide sequence: TGCGCCAGCAGCCCCCGGCGAGGGGACATATTGCACTTT. Protein: CASSPRRGDILHF. Full variable domain (rest looked up from reference TRBV5-1 and TRBJ1-6): KAGVTQTPRYLIKTRGQQVTLSCSPISGHRSVSWYQQTPGQGLQFLFEYFSETQRNKGNFPGRFSGRQFSNSRSEMNVSTLELGDSALYLCASSPRRGDILHFGNGTRLTVT.

V is TRBV4-2 and J is TRBJ2-1; 10 bases fit TRBD2. The length of the CDR3 is 17 residues. The V and J ends lost 3 bases and 1 base, in that order; junction bases with no gene match: 6. Germline V CDR1 and CDR2: LGHNA, YNFKEQ. The CDR3 sequence is CASSQLASGRSYNEQFF. The CDR3 DNA follows: TGTGCCAGCAGCCAGCTGGCTAGCGGGAGATCCTACAATGAGCAGTTCTTC.

V and J are TRBV9 and TRBJ1-3, with D maybe TRBD1 (6 bases). Deletions cut 0 bases from V and 3 bases from J, with 10 bases between. Germline CDR1 and CDR2: SGDLS and YYNGEE. The CDR3 has 15 amino acids. CDR3 sequence reads: CASSVVGAGGNTIYF. As DNA, the CDR3 is TGTGCCAGCAGCGTAGTGGGGGCTGGTGGAAACACCATATATTTT.

The chain is built from TRBV5-6 and TRBJ2-3; 8 bases match TRBD2. In germline, CDR1 is SGHDT, CDR2 YYEEEE. J gave up 0 bases and V 4 bases, and 13 bases lay outside the gene matches. The CDR3 runs to 18 residues. CDR3 DNA sequence: TGTGCCAGCAGCCCCATCCCCCTAGCGGGCCCTAGCACAGATACGCAGTATTTT. This codes for CASSPIPLAGPSTDTQYF.

The chain uses TRBV21-1 and TRBJ2-5; the table's D call of TRBD2 was not tested on the DNA. TRBV21-1 is a pseudogene. This CDR3 spans 15 amino acids. The CDR3 nucleotides read TGTGCCAGCAGCGAAACCCGTCCCGAGCAAGAGACCCAGTACTTC. The encoded protein is CASSETRPEQETQYF.

The rearrangement links TRBV6-4 to TRBJ2-2; no clear D. CDR3 size: 16 residues. CDR1 MRHNA and CDR2 SNTAGT come from the germline V gene. V was pared by 0 bases and J by 4 bases, with 12 bases between. In DNA form, the CDR3 reads TGTGCCAGCAGTGACTCTTTCGCGGCGGCCACCGGGGAGCTGTTTTTT. Translated, it gives CASSDSFAAATGELFF.

V usage is TRBV15 and J usage is TRBJ2-1, with a weak D call TRBD2 (6 bases). The CDR3 is 15 amino acids. V dropped 3 bases and J dropped 5 bases, with 14 bases sitting between them. The V gene's germline CDR1 is LNHNV and CDR2 YYDKDF (reference sequence). CDR3 loop: CATSRSPRGDNEQFF. The CDR3 nucleotides are TGTGCCACCAGCAGGAGTCCGCGGGGAGACAATGAGCAGTTCTTC.

The chain uses TRBV2 and TRBJ2-1; the match to TRBD2 covers 10 bases. The germline V gene encodes CDR1 SNHLY and CDR2 FYNNEI. After removal of 7 bases from V and 10 bases from J, the junction contained 7 bases not matched to a gene. The CDR3 has 13 amino acids. CDR3 region: CASTLAGVREQFF. The DNA for the CDR3 is TGTGCCAGCACGCTAGCGGGAGTACGGGAGCAGTTCTTC.

This chain joins TRBV19 and TRBJ1-2, with 7 bases that match TRBD1. Germline CDR1 is LNHDA and CDR2 is SQIVND (reference sequence). CDR3 length: 13 amino acids. Losses at the gene ends were 6 bases for V and 7 bases for J; bases not matched to a gene: 8. Written as DNA, the CDR3 is TGTGCCAGTAGCCGGACAGGTAACCCTGGCTACACCTTC. It is translated as CASSRTGNPGYTF. Supplemented by reference TRBV19 and TRBJ1-2, the full variable domain reads DGGITQSPKYLFRKEGQNVTLSCEQNLNHDAMYWYRQDPGQGLRLIYYSQIVNDFQKGDIAEGYSVSREKKESFPLTVTSAQKNPTAFYLCASSRTGNPGYTFGSGTRLTVV.

The chain carries TRBV10-1 and TRBJ2-7; tentatively, D is TRBD2 (5 bases). The CDR3 length is 14 residues. In germline, CDR1 is WNHNN, CDR2 SYGVQD (reference sequence). V was pared by 0 bases and J by 3 bases, with 9 bases between. This chain's CDR3 is CASSESGRGYEQYF. CDR3 coding DNA: TGCGCCAGCAGTGAGTCGGGCCGGGGCTACGAGCAGTACTTC.

The count of this clone is one. The identical CDR3 is also encoded by other nucleotide sequences in the sample. The chain is built from TRBV10-3 and TRBJ2-5; no definite D call. The CDR3 length is 14 residues. Germline values: CDR1 ENHRY, CDR2 SYGVKD. Trimming took off 0 bases at V and 3 bases at J, with 8 bases between the two ends. The CDR3 sequence is CAISESNRKETQYF. CDR3 in DNA: TGTGCCATCAGTGAGTCGAACAGAAAAGAGACCCAGTACTTC.